The 24 T cell receptor beta chains reported below all come from one sample, sequenced in a study of Ad26.COV2.S vaccination and SARS-CoV-2 variants. Specified treatment: about 20 received Ad26.COV2.S at low or high dose, single or two shots; several received placebo; per-sample allocation not given. The investigators took samples on day 63 after the first vaccine or placebo injection. Generated by immunoSEQ multiplex PCR, the TCRdb table keeps only in-frame clones and is missing some. The sample records 400,000 to 450,000 clones, 75% to 95% being singletons. The specimen comprised peripheral blood, sampled in a trial of Ad26.COV2.S vaccine versus placebo. These receptors all stem from a person aged 18-65 years who received the Ad26.COV2.S COVID-19 vaccine or a placebo.

This clone has just one count. The CDR3 nucleotides are TGTGCCAGCAGTCGTTCTAGCGGGGAGGACAATGAGCAGTTCTTC. This codes for CASSRSSGEDNEQFF. This sequence joins TRBV7-3 and TRBJ2-1, with 9 bases that match TRBD2. With 6 bases clipped from V and 5 bases from J, the junction kept 8 bases outside the gene matches. Germline values: CDR1 SGHTA, CDR2 FQGTGA. CDR3 length: 15 amino acids.

J is TRBJ2-1 and V is TRBV28, with 12 bases identical to TRBD2. CDR3 length: 18 residues. CDR1 and CDR2 from the germline V gene are MDHEN and SYDVKM. V lost 6 bases to trimming and J lost 3 bases; unmatched junction nucleotides: 12. CDR3 sequence reads: CASSTKETSGRGYNEQFF. The CDR3 coding sequence is TGTGCCAGCAGCACCAAGGAGACTAGCGGGAGAGGCTACAATGAGCAGTTCTTC.

The CDR3 coding sequence is TGTGCCACCAGCACCTTACAGGTAAATGAGCAGTTCTTC. Protein: CATSTLQVNEQFF. The rearrangement uses TRBV15 and TRBJ2-1; perhaps TRBD1 as D (5 bases). This CDR3 has 13 residues. V was shortened by 4 bases and J by 7 bases, with 11 bases between the two germline ends. CDR1 and CDR2 (germline): LNHNV, YYDKDF (reference sequence).

The chain uses TRBV6-5 and TRBJ2-1; 11 nucleotides agree with TRBD2. With V trimmed by 6 bases and J by 4 bases, 5 bases remained unmatched. This CDR3 is 15 amino acids long. Looked up from germline, CDR1 is MNHEY and CDR2 is SVGAGI. DNA for the CDR3: TGTGCCAGCAGCATAGCGGGAGGGCGGTACAATGAGCAGTTCTTC. The encoded protein is CASSIAGGRYNEQFF.

This clone has only a few counts. The V and J genes are TRBV5-8 and TRBJ2-7; D could derive from TRBD1 or TRBD2 (5 bases each). The ends were cut back, 6 bases at V and 1 base at J, with 8 bases in the middle. The CDR3 is made up of 12 amino acids. The germline CDR1 and CDR2 sequences are SGHTS and YDEGEE. The CDR3 DNA is TGTGCCAGCACGGGACGATCCTACGAGCAGTACTTC. Residues: CASTGRSYEQYF.

The rearrangement joins TRBV4-3 to TRBJ2-1; no reliable D call. The germline V and J ends were trimmed by 0 bases and 4 bases, with 4 bases remaining between them. The germline CDR1 and CDR2 sequences are LGHNA and YSLEER. The CDR3 length is 13 residues. The CDR3: CASSQEQYNEQFF. The CDR3 DNA reads as TGCGCCAGCAGCCAAGAGCAATACAATGAGCAGTTCTTC.

The rearrangement joins TRBV7-2 to TRBJ2-3, with 9 bases that match TRBD2. Germline V lookup: CDR1 SGHTA, CDR2 FQGNSA. After removal of 4 bases from V and 3 bases from J, the junction contained 11 bases not matched to a gene. The CDR3 sequence is 17 residues long. The CDR3: CASSSSPGSGSTDTQYF. The CDR3 DNA reads TGTGCCAGCAGCTCCTCCCCGGGTAGCGGGAGTACAGATACGCAGTATTTT.

The chain uses TRBV20-1 and TRBJ2-7, with D maybe TRBD1 (5 bases). V lost 6 bases and J 5 bases, leaving 11 bases between the germline ends. This CDR3 is built from 11 residues. Germline CDR1 reads DFQATT; CDR2 reads SNEGSKA (reference sequence). CDR3: CSARVGNEQYF. The CDR3 nucleotides read TGCAGTGCCAGGGTGGGTAACGAGCAGTACTTC.

CDR3 sequence (DNA): TGTGCCAGCAGTCGCAGCACAGATACGCAGTATTTT. This translates into CASSRSTDTQYF. The gene calls are TRBV7-2 and TRBJ2-3; D not certain. This CDR3 is 12 amino acids long. Trimming cost V 6 bases and J 0 bases, with 4 bases left between them. Germline V gene lookup returns CDR1 SGHTA and CDR2 FQGNSA.

This chain joins TRBV6-5 and TRBJ1-1, with 9 bases that match TRBD1. CDR1 is MNHEY, CDR2 SVGAGI, per germline. After removal of 9 bases from V and 7 bases from J, the junction contained 15 bases not matched to a gene. The CDR3 is 15 residues long. The CDR3 nucleotides are TGTGCCAGTATGGGGACAGGGAAAGGTTTTGGTGAAGCTTTCTTT. Residues: CASMGTGKGFGEAFF.

Regarding this clone: Other nucleotide sequences in the sample specify the same CDR3. V usage is TRBV7-9 and J usage is TRBJ2-7; D remains ambiguous. CDR1 is SEHNR, CDR2 FQNEAQ, per germline (reference sequence). The CDR3 is 12 amino acids. Trimming pared 5 bases from V and 3 bases from J, leaving 8 bases between. This CDR3 is CASSLKGYEQYF. The DNA of the CDR3 is TGTGCCAGCAGCCTCAAAGGCTACGAGCAGTACTTC.

V is TRBV15 and J is TRBJ1-5, with D unclear. Looked up from germline, CDR1 is LNHNV and CDR2 is YYDKDF (reference sequence). The CDR3 spans 14 residues. Trimming pared 2 bases from V and 2 bases from J, leaving 7 bases between. This chain's CDR3 is CATSRYRGNQPQHF. The CDR3 DNA follows: TGTGCCACCAGCAGATACAGAGGCAATCAGCCCCAGCATTTT.

The gene calls are TRBV6-2 or TRBV6-3 and TRBJ2-3; D might be TRBD1 (6 bases). The V gene lost 2 bases and the J gene lost 5 bases, with 14 bases spanning the gap. This CDR3 comprises 15 residues. Per germline, CDR1 MNHEY and CDR2 SVGEGT. Written as DNA, the CDR3 is TGTGCCAGCAGTTACGGTCCAGGGGCTGTAGATACGCAGTATTTT. The encoded protein is CASSYGPGAVDTQYF.

The rearrangement joins TRBV9 to TRBJ2-2, with D possibly being TRBD1 or TRBD2 (6 bases each). The V end was cut by 3 bases, the J end by 3 bases, with 15 bases between. The CDR3 length is 16 residues. The germline V gene encodes CDR1 SGDLS and CDR2 YYNGEE. CDR3 DNA: TGTGCCAGCAGCGCGCCACGGGGGCAGGACACCGGGGAGCTGTTTTTT. Protein product: CASSAPRGQDTGELFF.

The chain couples TRBV11-2 to TRBJ1-1, with D possibly TRBD1 on 5 matching bases. This CDR3 region has 12 residues. Germline values: CDR1 SGHAT, CDR2 FQNNGV. Trimming stripped 5 bases from V and 5 bases from J, with 9 bases between. The CDR3 is CASSVGDTEAFF. CDR3 nucleotide sequence: TGTGCCAGCAGCGTGGGGGATACTGAAGCTTTCTTT. Complete variable domain (other parts from reference TRBV11-2 and TRBJ1-1): EAGVAQSPRYKIIEKRQSVAFWCNPISGHATLYWYQQILGQGPKLLIQFQNNGVVDDSQLPKDRFSAERLKGVDSTLKIQPAKLEDSAVYLCASSVGDTEAFFGQGTRLTVV.

This chain links TRBV6-5 with TRBJ1-4, with D hard to call. V lost 5 bases and J 4 bases, leaving 14 bases between the germline ends. CDR1 and CDR2 from the germline V gene are MNHEY and SVGAGI. The CDR3 length is 15 residues. CDR3 DNA sequence: TGTGCCAGCAGTACGCAGCCTTCGGGTAATGAAAAACTGTTTTTT. Protein sequence: CASSTQPSGNEKLFF.

The chain joins TRBV6-5 to TRBJ2-2; possibly TRBD2 for D (5 bases). Germline assignment: CDR1 MNHEY and CDR2 SVGAGI. Trimming took 2 bases from V and 7 from J, leaving 17 bases between them. The CDR3 covers 16 residues. The CDR3 protein is CASSYVRTSTRGELFF. The CDR3 DNA reads TGTGCCAGCAGTTACGTCAGGACTTCTACTCGCGGGGAGCTGTTTTTT.

On this clone itself: The same CDR3 arises from other DNA sequences in this sample as well. V gene TRBV7-9 combines with J gene TRBJ2-1; TRBD2 matches 7 bases. CDR1 is SEHNR and CDR2 is FQNEAQ in the germline V gene (reference sequence). CDR3 size: 14 residues. V dropped 5 bases and J dropped 0; count of bases not matched to a gene: 1. CDR3 bases: TGTGCCAGCAGCCCGGGGGGCTCCTACAATGAGCAGTTCTTC. Translated, it gives CASSPGGSYNEQFF.

The table lists this clone with many counts. Other DNA sequences from this sample encode an identical CDR3 as well. The chain employs TRBV25-1 and TRBJ1-6; 7 bases match TRBD1. Trimming cost V 4 bases and J 7 bases; bases outside gene matches: 4. Germline V gives CDR1 MGHDK, CDR2 SYGVNS. The CDR3 spans 14 residues. In DNA form, the CDR3 reads TGTGCCAGCAGTGGGGACAGCAAAAATTCACCCCTCCACTTT. It specifies CASSGDSKNSPLHF.

The chain combines TRBV28 with TRBJ1-1; no clear D. CDR3 length: 12 amino acids. CDR1 and CDR2 from the germline V gene are MDHEN and SYDVKM. The V and J ends lost 7 bases and 6 bases respectively, with 12 bases between them. CDR3: CASTFPPAEAFF. CDR3 DNA: TGTGCCAGCACCTTTCCCCCCGCTGAAGCTTTCTTT.

This clone was recorded once. V usage is TRBV6-2 or TRBV6-3 and J usage is TRBJ2-7, with 7 bases lining up with TRBD1. The CDR3 consists of 14 residues. V was pared by 2 bases and J by 4 bases, with 5 bases of the junction left unmatched. CDR1 and CDR2 (germline): MNHEY, SVGEGT. As DNA, the CDR3 is TGTGCCAGCAGTTACACGGGACAGAGTTACGAGCAGTACTTC. It codes for CASSYTGQSYEQYF.

The V and J genes are TRBV6-6 and TRBJ1-6; D gene uncertain. Per germline, CDR1 MNHNY and CDR2 SVGAGI (reference sequence). The CDR3 length is 14 residues. V lost 2 bases, J lost 6 bases, and 8 bases lay in between. The CDR3 region is CASSYREFNSPLHF. Here the CDR3 DNA reads TGTGCCAGCAGTTACCGGGAGTTTAATTCACCCCTCCACTTT.

About this clone itself: The same CDR3 can be traced to other DNA sequences in this sample. The chain joins TRBV12-3 or TRBV12-4 to TRBJ2-3, with D maybe TRBD2 (6 bases). The length of the CDR3 is 12 residues. V lost 6 bases, J lost 5 bases, and 9 bases lay in between. The CDR3 DNA sequence: TGTGCCAGCAGCCCCGGGGGAGATACGCAGTATTTT. Its translation is CASSPGGDTQYF.

This clone was seen once. The chain carries TRBV6-4 and TRBJ1-2; 8 bases map to TRBD1. The germline V gene encodes CDR1 MRHNA and CDR2 SNTAGT. The junction had 25 bases not matched to a gene; V was cut back by 9 bases and J by 4 bases. The CDR3 has 19 amino acids. As DNA, the CDR3 is TGTGCCAGTTCCTCTGACGCTTCCTCTCACAGGGGGAATCTCTATGGCTACACCTTC. Protein: CASSSDASSHRGNLYGYTF.